Each of the 29 T cell receptor beta chains below was sequenced from the same sample in a study of T cell clonotyping in hematopoietic cell transplantation (dated by TCRdb to about 2021). Taken with the paper, the label for time point translates to: recipient sample about 28 days before transplant, after cytoreduction. Libraries were made using the immunoSEQ multiplex PCR assay. TCRdb carries this immuneACCESS record with in-frame sequences only. Its versions omit some clonotypes, under half of them owing to an unresolved V gene in the studies checked, with the rest unexplained. This sample is represented by 29,000 or so clones; more than 60% of them were singletons. Jointly, the top ten make up roughly 6.8% of the sample. The source material was peripheral blood mononuclear cells, sampled before stem cell transplant. The source is a woman in her 30s with chronic myeloid leukemia. Some clones in this sample may be carry-over from other donors' samples.

J is TRBJ2-3 and V is TRBV6-5; no clear D. The CDR3 is 13 amino acids. V was clipped by 7 bases and J by 1 base, with 9 bases between them. CDR1 and CDR2 (germline): MNHEY, SVGAGI. CDR3 nucleotides: TGTGCCAGCACCTATTTGGGCACAGATACGCAGTATTTT. It specifies CASTYLGTDTQYF.

The V call is TRBV6-5, the J call TRBJ2-7, with D possibly TRBD1 on 5 matching bases. CDR1 is MNHEY and CDR2 is SVGAGI in the germline V gene. V lost 2 bases and J 0 bases, leaving 8 bases between the germline ends. CDR3 length equals 14 residues. For the CDR3, the DNA is TGTGCCAGCAGTTACGACAGCAGCTCCTACGAGCAGTACTTC. Protein product: CASSYDSSSYEQYF.

The rearrangement links TRBV6-1 to TRBJ2-1; D may be TRBD1 (6 bases). CDR3 size: 14 residues. Germline values: CDR1 MNHNS, CDR2 SASEGT. Trimming removed 3 bases from V and 5 bases from J, with 11 bases in between. The CDR3 spells CASSDVQGNNEQFF. CDR3 nucleotide sequence: TGTGCCAGCAGTGATGTACAGGGAAACAATGAGCAGTTCTTC.

As for this clone: A read error may produce the germline difference seen at one junction end. The chain carries TRBV5-4 and TRBJ2-7; D is ambiguous. CDR1 and CDR2 (germline): SGHNT, YYREEE (reference sequence). The CDR3 is made up of 14 amino acids. CDR3 in amino acids: CASSFSGFSYEQCF. CDR3 DNA sequence: TGTGCCAGCAGCTTTTCCGGGTTCTCCTACGAGCAGTGCTTC.

The chain carries TRBV6-6 and TRBJ1-5, with 8 bases lining up with TRBD1. Trimming took 8 bases from V and 5 from J; bases not matched to a gene: 5. CDR1 is MNHNY, CDR2 SVGAGI, per germline (reference sequence). This CDR3 has 13 amino acids. CDR3 residues: CASLDRVDQPQHF. In nucleotides, the CDR3 is TGTGCCAGCCTGGACAGGGTCGATCAGCCCCAGCATTTT.

This clone came up a few times. This chain links TRBV6-5 with TRBJ2-5; 9 bases map to TRBD2. The CDR3 length is 14 residues. V shed 4 bases and J 4 bases; nucleotides not matched to a gene: 4. Germline CDR1 MNHEY, CDR2 SVGAGI. The CDR3: CASSSFSGRETQYF. CDR3 DNA sequence: TGTGCCAGCAGTTCCTTTAGCGGGAGAGAGACCCAGTACTTC.

The rearrangement joins TRBV5-1 to TRBJ1-1, with D perhaps TRBD1 (5 bases). The V gene lost 4 bases and the J gene lost 1 base, with 11 bases spanning the gap. CDR1 is SGHRS and CDR2 is YFSETQ in the germline V gene. The CDR3 contains 14 residues. The CDR3 here is CASSLTTGNTEAFF. DNA of the CDR3: TGCGCCAGCAGCCTTACAACAGGGAACACTGAAGCTTTCTTT.

The chain carries TRBV28 and TRBJ2-5; 8 nucleotides line up with TRBD1. Trimming removed 9 bases from V and 5 bases from J; junction bases left unmatched: 14. Germline assignment: CDR1 MDHEN and CDR2 SYDVKM. This CDR3 spans 15 amino acids. The CDR3 nucleotides read TGTGCCAGTAAGGGGTCAGGGGGCGGACGGGAGACCCAGTACTTC. It translates to CASKGSGGGRETQYF.

This clone has a handful of counts. The chain joins TRBV19 to TRBJ1-6; 7 bases match TRBD1. CDR1 and CDR2 from the germline V gene are LNHDA and SQIVND (reference sequence). This CDR3 contains 14 residues. Trimming took 5 bases from V and 11 from J; bases not matched to a gene: 9. CDR3 DNA: TGTGCCAGTAGTTTAAAGACAGGGTCTCCACCCCTCCACTTT. Translated, it gives CASSLKTGSPPLHF.

This clone was detected only once. The chain combines TRBV13 with TRBJ2-7, with 8 positions matching TRBD2. CDR1 and CDR2 (germline): PRHDT, FYEKMQ (reference sequence). J gave up 4 bases and V 4 bases, and 9 bases lay outside the gene matches. The length of the CDR3 is 15 residues. CDR3 bases: TGTGCCAGCAGCTCACTAGCGGCTGGGTATTACGAGCAGTACTTC. Translating it yields CASSSLAAGYYEQYF.

The rearrangement joins TRBV7-2 to TRBJ2-2; D is possibly TRBD1 or TRBD2 (6 bases each). V was clipped by 5 bases and J by 3 bases, with 16 bases between them. CDR3 length: 16 amino acids. From germline, CDR1 is SGHTA and CDR2 FQGNSA. CDR3 DNA sequence: TGTGCCAGCAGCCTACATCGGGGGCGGGACACCGGGGAGCTGTTTTTT. Translated: CASSLHRGRDTGELFF.

This clone was observed a single time. The same CDR3 is also encoded by other DNA sequences in this sample. The rearrangement uses TRBV5-1 and TRBJ1-1; 9 bases align to TRBD1. The germline V gene has CDR1 SGHRS and CDR2 YFSETQ. V was clipped by 1 base and J by 5 bases; unmatched bases: 3. The CDR3 has 14 amino acids. Written as DNA, the CDR3 is TGCGCCAGCAGCTTGAGGACAGGGGATACTGAAGCTTTCTTT. It codes for CASSLRTGDTEAFF.

The rearrangement joins TRBV7-2 to TRBJ2-7; the D is unclear. The CDR3 has 13 amino acids. Germline CDR1 is SGHTA and CDR2 is FQGNSA. With 7 bases removed from V and 2 bases from J, the gap between germline ends came to 12 bases. CDR3 sequence reads: CASTNKAPYEQYF. DNA for the CDR3: TGTGCCAGCACCAACAAGGCCCCCTACGAGCAGTACTTC. The full variable domain, completed using reference TRBV7-2 and TRBJ2-7, is GAGVSQSPSNKVTEKGKDVELRCDPISGHTALYWYRQSLGQGLEFLIYFQGNSAPDKSGLPSDRFSAERTGGSVSTLTIQRTQQEDSAVYLCASTNKAPYEQYFGPGTRLTVT.

The genes are TRBV30 and TRBJ2-2; maybe TRBD1 (7 bases). Germline V gives CDR1 GTSNPN, CDR2 SVGIG (reference sequence). This CDR3 has 14 amino acids. Trimming cost V 5 bases and J 5 bases, with 15 bases left between them. The DNA of the CDR3 is TGTGCCTGGTCCTCAGGGGGGCGGACCGGGGAGCTGTTTTTT. Its translation is CAWSSGGRTGELFF. Drawing the rest from reference TRBV30 and TRBJ2-2, the complete variable domain is SQTIHQWPATLVQPVGSPLSLECTVEGTSNPNLYWYRQAAGRGLQLLFYSVGIGQISSEVPQNLSASRPQDRQFILSSKKLLLSDSGFYLCAWSSGGRTGELFFGEGSRLTVL.

The chain couples TRBV30 to TRBJ1-1; a possible D gene is TRBD1 (5 bases). The CDR3 covers 13 residues. V shed 4 bases and J shed 5 bases, with 14 bases lying between them. Germline V gene sequence: CDR1 GTSNPN, CDR2 SVGIG (reference sequence). The CDR3 is CAWKHSGRTEAFF. The CDR3 bases are TGTGCCTGGAAACATTCAGGGAGGACTGAAGCTTTCTTT. Filled out from reference TRBV30 and TRBJ1-1, the complete variable domain reads SQTIHQWPATLVQPVGSPLSLECTVEGTSNPNLYWYRQAAGRGLQLLFYSVGIGQISSEVPQNLSASRPQDRQFILSSKKLLLSDSGFYLCAWKHSGRTEAFFGQGTRLTVV.

The chain joins TRBV11-2 to TRBJ2-7; no reliable D call. Germline V gives CDR1 SGHAT, CDR2 FQNNGV. V was pared by 5 bases and J by 1 base, with 6 bases between. The CDR3 runs 12 residues. The CDR3 DNA is TGTGCCAGCAGCACAGAATCCTACGAGCAGTACGTC. Protein sequence: CASSTESYEQYV.

This clone has more than one count but fewer than ten. This chain connects TRBV2 to TRBJ2-3; 7 bases are a match to TRBD2. This CDR3 comprises 14 residues. CDR1 is SNHLY, CDR2 FYNNEI, per germline. Germline trimming cut 4 bases from V and 5 bases from J; bases unmatched to any gene: 6. DNA for the CDR3: TGTGCCAGCAGTGGGTTTGGCGGGGGAGATACGCAGTATTTT. Its protein is CASSGFGGGDTQYF.

The chain is built from TRBV29-1 and TRBJ2-2; TRBD1 might be the D (6 bases). This CDR3 spans 13 amino acids. Germline assignment: CDR1 SQVTM and CDR2 ANQGSEA. The germline V and J ends were trimmed by 2 bases and 5 bases, with 9 bases remaining between them. CDR3 nucleotide sequence: TGCAGCGTTGAACTAGGGGGTACCGGGGAGCTGTTTTTT. Protein sequence: CSVELGGTGELFF.

V is TRBV5-1 and J is TRBJ2-3; 14 positions match TRBD2. The CDR3 covers 20 residues. Germline-derived CDR1 and CDR2 are SGHRS and YFSETQ. J lost 3 bases, V lost 4 bases, and 16 bases had no gene match. The CDR3 region has the DNA TGCGCCAGCAGCGTGACCGGGACTAGCGGGGGAAGAGGCAGGACAGATACGCAGTATTTT. This translates into CASSVTGTSGGRGRTDTQYF.

This clone was detected a few times. The V call is TRBV27, the J call TRBJ1-6; tentative D call: TRBD1 (6 bases). This CDR3 is built from 17 residues. Deletions cut 3 bases from V and 3 bases from J, with 15 bases between. Germline lookup yields CDR1 MNHEY and CDR2 SMNVEV (reference sequence). The CDR3 is CASSFSVPGHYNSPLHF. CDR3 DNA sequence: TGTGCCAGCAGTTTCTCGGTACCGGGACACTATAATTCACCCCTCCACTTT.

The chain employs TRBV7-9 and TRBJ2-6; no reliable D call. The V gene's germline CDR1 is SEHNR and CDR2 FQNEAQ (reference sequence). Trimming left V 2 bases short and J 0 bases short, with 11 bases between. The CDR3 contains 17 residues. Here the CDR3 DNA reads TGTGCCAGCAGCTTAATGGCGCAGTTCTCTGGGGCCAACGTCCTGACTTTC. Protein sequence: CASSLMAQFSGANVLTF.

This rearrangement joins TRBV2 to TRBJ1-2, with D perhaps matching TRBD1 (5 bases). Between the trimmed V and J ends, which lost 10 bases and 8 bases, there was a span of 20 bases. Germline V gene data show CDR1 as SNHLY and CDR2 as FYNNEI. The CDR3 consists of 13 residues. This CDR3 reads CANPGRGRRGYTF. CDR3 nucleotide sequence: TGTGCCAATCCGGGACGCGGGAGGAGAGGCTACACCTTC.

The rearrangement joins TRBV27 to TRBJ1-5; D is ambiguous. The CDR3 length is 17 residues. Trimming removed 1 base at V and 0 bases at J, with 13 bases between. The germline V gene encodes CDR1 MNHEY and CDR2 SMNVEV (reference sequence). The CDR3 coding sequence is TGTGCCAGCAGTTTATTCGGCCCGGGGATTAGCAATCAGCCCCAGCATTTT. It yields the protein CASSLFGPGISNQPQHF.

The chain has TRBV27 and TRBJ1-2, with 9 bases identical to TRBD1. The CDR3 totals 13 residues. The V segment lost 5 bases and the J segment 7 bases; nucleotides outside the gene matches: 5. Germline loops: CDR1 MNHEY, CDR2 SMNVEV (reference sequence). The chain's CDR3 is CASSPTTGGGYTF. CDR3 nucleotide sequence: TGTGCCAGCAGTCCGACGACAGGGGGTGGCTACACCTTC.

This clone has only one observation. The CDR3 loop reads CASTSGYGDTGELFF. Written as DNA, the CDR3 is TGTGCCAGCACCTCGGGGTATGGGGACACCGGGGAGCTGTTTTTT. V and J are TRBV6-5 and TRBJ2-2; weak D call: TRBD2 (5 bases). Deletions cut 7 bases from V and 3 bases from J, with 15 bases between. This CDR3 is 15 amino acids long. Germline values: CDR1 MNHEY, CDR2 SVGAGI.

The J gene is TRBJ1-2, the V gene TRBV30; weak D call: TRBD1 (5 bases). CDR3 length: 13 amino acids. Germline CDR1 GTSNPN, CDR2 SVGIG (reference sequence). V lost 4 bases and J lost 1, with 10 bases in between. The chain's CDR3 is CAWTAGRNYGYTF. The DNA for the CDR3 is TGTGCCTGGACGGCAGGGCGTAACTATGGCTACACCTTC.

This chain uses TRBV28 with TRBJ1-2; TRBD1 aligns across 10 bases. The V gene end was trimmed by 6 bases and the J gene end by 2 bases; junction bases not matched to a gene: 6. Germline V gene sequence: CDR1 MDHEN, CDR2 SYDVKM. This CDR3 region has 15 residues. CDR3 DNA: TGTGCCAGCAGGCCGACAGGGGGCGGAAACTATGGCTACACCTTC. It translates to CASRPTGGGNYGYTF.

This chain uses TRBV25-1 with TRBJ2-7; no clear D gene. The CDR3 consists of 15 residues. Germline CDR1 and CDR2: MGHDK and SYGVNS. Between the trimmed V and J ends, which lost 0 bases and 2 bases, there was a span of 11 bases. The CDR3: CASSEYDGVTYEQYV. CDR3 in DNA: TGTGCCAGCAGTGAATACGACGGTGTTACCTACGAGCAGTACGTC.

The V call is TRBV4-3, the J call TRBJ2-3; the match to TRBD1 covers 9 bases. The trim removed 4 bases at V and 2 bases at J, leaving 7 bases unmatched. Germline V gene sequence: CDR1 LGHNA, CDR2 YSLEER. The CDR3 has 16 amino acids. CDR3 sequence (DNA): TGCGCCAGCAGCCCAGCACAGGGGGCAATCACAGATACGCAGTATTTT. Residues: CASSPAQGAITDTQYF.